This T cell receptor beta chain was sequenced during a study of regulatory T cells in long-lasting Graves disease. Study-level background: Antithyroid drugs had been given to newly diagnosed Graves' patients for under 3 months.

With regard to this clonotype: No antigen is known for it.

The CDR3 runs to 16 residues. The J segment lost 2 bases and the V segment lost 5 bases, leaving 9 bases of the junction unmatched. CDR1 is MNHEY and CDR2 is SVGEGT in the germline V gene. Regarding time point: newly diagnosed GD, antithyroid drugs for less than 3 months. Extracted PBMC RNA gave rise to the TCR library. It was American Thyroid Association guidelines that determined Graves' disease diagnosis. A blood draw put about 9 milliliters of peripheral blood into EDTA tubes. With iRepertoire HTBI primers and Arm-PCR of CDR3 regions, TCR beta libraries were built. TCRdb independently ran MiXCR on the multiplex PCR reads; one entry per CDR3 protein. Among roughly 380,000 distinct CDR3 sequences listed, 15% to 18% were seen once. Study outcomes and limitations: The small sample size may have reduced accuracy.

The chain carries TRBV6-2 or TRBV6-3 and TRBJ2-1; TRBD2 aligns across 7 bases. The source material was peripheral blood mononuclear cells (PBMCs), sampled at new diagnosis, from a patient treated with antithyroid drugs. The sequence was obtained from a female donor with Graves disease. The CDR3 nucleotides read TGTGCCAGCAGTCCCGGTGGCGGGAGCACCTACAATGAGCAGTTCTTC. It specifies CASSPGGGSTYNEQFF.